Listed here are 22 T cell receptor beta chains from one sample, sequenced in a study of blood T cells in healthy people across ages. Sample-barcoded 5' priming and a J-beta primer mix drove a second PCR of 7 to 11 cycles. In TCRdb, the 5' RACE reads were re-called with MiXCR into one record per CDR3 protein. The repertoire holds just under 750,000 distinct CDR3 sequences, approximately 21% seen once, with around 22% in the top ten. The sample consisted of blood. All receptors come from a man between 70 and 80 years old in good health.

This clonotype has at least ten counts. V and J are TRBV20-1 and TRBJ2-3, with D possibly being TRBD2 (6 bases). Trimming stripped 6 bases from V and 4 bases from J, with 11 bases between. Germline CDR1 and CDR2: DFQATT and SNEGSKA (reference sequence). The CDR3 covers 12 residues. The chain's CDR3 is CSAGGGADTQYF. The CDR3 DNA is TGCAGTGCGGGAGGAGGAGCAGATACGCAGTATTTT.

This rearrangement joins TRBV19 to TRBJ1-5; D is ambiguous. The germline CDR1 and CDR2 sequences are LNHDA and SQIVND (reference sequence). The V and J ends lost 7 bases and 1 base respectively, with 8 bases between them. The CDR3 contains 13 residues. The CDR3 reads CASTARSNQPQHF. The CDR3 region has the DNA TGTGCCAGTACGGCCAGAAGCAATCAGCCCCAGCATTTT.

The V call is TRBV4-1, the J call TRBJ2-1; D is perhaps TRBD1 (5 bases). The CDR3 runs to 16 residues. V shed 2 bases and J shed 0 bases, with 11 bases lying between them. Per germline, CDR1 MGHRA and CDR2 YSYEKL. DNA for the CDR3: TGCGCCAGCAGCCAACCGACAGCCAGCTCCTACAATGAGCAGTTCTTC. This gives the protein CASSQPTASSYNEQFF.

This clonotype was counted only a few times. V gene TRBV12-3 or TRBV12-4 combines with J gene TRBJ1-1, with D unresolved. Between the trimmed V and J ends, which lost 6 bases and 3 bases, there was a span of 11 bases. The CDR3 contains 13 residues. CDR3 nucleotides: TGTGCCAGCAGCCAAGCAGCTTACACTGAAGCTTTCTTT. It is translated as CASSQAAYTEAFF.

The gene calls are TRBV12-3 or TRBV12-4 and TRBJ2-1, with 7 nucleotides matching TRBD2. The CDR3 spans 17 residues. V was clipped by 5 bases and J by 5 bases; unmatched bases: 15. The CDR3 reads CASSPGPYTSADNEQFF. The CDR3 coding sequence is TGTGCCAGCAGTCCCGGGCCGTATACTAGCGCTGACAATGAGCAGTTCTTC.

This clonotype has only a few counts. This rearrangement joins TRBV2 to TRBJ2-2; the match to TRBD2 covers 7 bases. Germline V gene data show CDR1 as SNHLY and CDR2 as FYNNEI. Trimming took 7 bases from V and 5 from J; bases not matched to a gene: 10. CDR3 length equals 15 residues. This CDR3 reads CASTKSGARTGELFF. The CDR3 DNA sequence: TGTGCCAGCACCAAAAGCGGGGCCCGAACCGGGGAGCTGTTTTTT.

This clonotype came up a few times. The chain combines TRBV6-6 with TRBJ1-4; 11 bases align to TRBD1. Germline CDR1 reads MNHNY; CDR2 reads SVGAGI (reference sequence). With 8 bases clipped from V and 2 bases from J, the junction kept 7 bases outside the gene matches. This CDR3 is built from 16 residues. The CDR3 region has the DNA TGTGCCAGCGGAACGGGACAGGGGGTTACTAATGAAAAACTGTTTTTT. Its protein is CASGTGQGVTNEKLFF.

This chain uses TRBV12-3 or TRBV12-4 with TRBJ2-5; D is undetermined. The length of the CDR3 is 13 residues. With 7 bases removed from V and 2 bases from J, the gap between germline ends came to 11 bases. This CDR3 reads CASNQNLQETQYF. The CDR3 nucleotides read TGTGCCAGCAACCAAAACCTACAAGAGACCCAGTACTTC.

Only a few counts were recorded for this clonotype. The V call is TRBV12-3 or TRBV12-4, the J call TRBJ2-1; tentatively, D is TRBD2 (6 bases). This CDR3 region has 14 residues. Trimming removed 1 base at V and 8 bases at J, with 12 bases between. CDR3 DNA: TGTGCCAGCAGTTTAGTCCAGGGAGGCGATGAGCAGTTCTTC. Protein: CASSLVQGGDEQFF.

V usage is TRBV18 and J usage is TRBJ2-5, with D hard to call. The CDR3 extends over 14 amino acids. CDR1 and CDR2 from the germline V gene are KGHSH and LQKENI. Trimming took off 4 bases at V and 4 bases at J, with 13 bases between the two ends. CDR3 nucleotides: TGTGCCAGCTCACAGCAGAGGTCAGGAGAGACCCAGTACTTC. The encoded protein is CASSQQRSGETQYF.

The gene calls are TRBV12-3 or TRBV12-4 and TRBJ2-2; D is unclear. The CDR3 is 15 amino acids. V was clipped by 3 bases and J by 9 bases, with 17 bases between them. The CDR3 sequence is CASSLGQAEIRELFF. The CDR3 DNA reads as TGTGCCAGCAGTTTGGGTCAGGCCGAAATCCGGGAGCTGTTTTTT.

This clonotype was seen a few times. The chain combines TRBV12-3 or TRBV12-4 with TRBJ2-1, with 10 bases lining up with TRBD2. CDR3 length equals 15 residues. J was trimmed by 6 bases and V by 6 bases; bases with no gene match: 8. CDR3 sequence reads: CASSLGLAACNEQFF. The DNA of the CDR3 is TGTGCCAGCAGCCTCGGACTAGCGGCCTGCAATGAGCAGTTCTTC.

In this sample, this clonotype turned up a few times. This chain connects TRBV18 to TRBJ2-3; the D gene is possibly TRBD2 (5 bases). The germline CDR1 and CDR2 sequences are KGHSH and LQKENI. V gave up 1 base and J gave up 6 bases, with 14 bases separating them. The CDR3 has 15 residues. The CDR3 nucleotides read TGTGCCAGCTCACCACGGACTCAACCGAGCGATACGCAGTATTTT. It translates to CASSPRTQPSDTQYF.

This clonotype was found a few times. The rearrangement uses TRBV29-1 and TRBJ2-1; weak D call: TRBD1 (5 bases). Trimming took 8 bases from V and 7 from J, leaving 12 bases between them. Germline V lookup: CDR1 SQVTM, CDR2 ANQGSEA. The CDR3 extends over 11 amino acids. The CDR3 coding sequence is TGCAGCAAAAAAAGGGGAAATGAGCAGTTCTTC. Residues: CSKKRGNEQFF.

A few counts support this clonotype. The CDR3 loop is CSVSGGGKNIQYF. The CDR3 bases are TGCAGTGTTTCAGGGGGAGGCAAAAACATTCAGTACTTC. The chain employs TRBV20-1 and TRBJ2-4; tentative D call: TRBD1 (7 bases). Germline V gives CDR1 DFQATT, CDR2 SNEGSKA (reference sequence). Trimming cost V 7 bases and J 3 bases, with 13 bases left between them. CDR3 length: 13 residues.

This clonotype has just a few counts. The J gene is TRBJ1-2, the V gene TRBV6-1; 9 bases map to TRBD1. V shed 8 bases and J 4 bases; nucleotides not matched to a gene: 5. Germline-derived CDR1 and CDR2 are MNHNS and SASEGT. This CDR3 contains 13 residues. In DNA form, the CDR3 reads TGTGCCAGCCGAACAGGGGGCGCCTATGGCTACACCTTC. Translating gives CASRTGGAYGYTF.

This clonotype occurred many times. V is TRBV24-1 and J is TRBJ2-1; TRBD1 is a possible D gene (6 bases). The CDR3 totals 17 residues. Trimming removed 2 bases from V and 0 bases from J, with 13 bases in between. Germline V CDR1 and CDR2: KGHDR, SFDVKD. The CDR3 nucleotides are TGTGCCACCAGTGATTCCGGGACACCATCCTCCTACAATGAGCAGTTCTTC. This sequence encodes CATSDSGTPSSYNEQFF.

The chain recombines TRBV28 with TRBJ2-4, with D maybe TRBD2 (7 bases). V was cut by 5 bases and J by 5 bases, with 16 bases left in between. CDR1 is MDHEN, CDR2 SYDVKM, per germline. The CDR3 has 15 residues. DNA of the CDR3: TGTGCCAGCAGTCCTGAGGGGGGGGGCCAAAACATTCAGTACTTC. This gives the protein CASSPEGGGQNIQYF.

This clonotype turned up a few times. The chain recombines TRBV4-3 with TRBJ2-1; 11 bases fit TRBD2. V shed 0 bases, J shed 6 bases, and the junction held 1 base outside the gene matches. The CDR3 covers 15 residues. CDR1 and CDR2 from the germline V gene are LGHNA and YSLEER. CDR3 nucleotide sequence: TGCGCCAGCAGCCAAGAACTAGCGGGAGTCAATGAGCAGTTCTTC. Protein product: CASSQELAGVNEQFF.

V and J are TRBV2 and TRBJ2-7; 9 nucleotides match TRBD1. This CDR3 is 12 amino acids long. CDR1 SNHLY and CDR2 FYNNEI come from the germline V gene. The V and J ends lost 6 bases and 6 bases, in that order; junction bases with no gene match: 3. CDR3 residues: CASSWDRAEQYF. Written as DNA, the CDR3 is TGTGCCAGCAGCTGGGACAGGGCCGAGCAGTACTTC. The full variable domain, in which reference TRBV2 and TRBJ2-7 provide the parts outside the CDR3, is EPEVTQTPSHQVTQMGQEVILRCVPISNHLYFYWYRQILGQKVEFLVSFYNNEISEKSEIFDDQFSVERPDGSNFTLKIRSTKLEDSAMYFCASSWDRAEQYFGPGTRLTVT.

The V and J genes are TRBV5-1 and TRBJ2-5; maybe TRBD2 (7 bases). CDR1 is SGHRS, CDR2 YFSETQ, per germline. The CDR3 is made up of 14 amino acids. Trimming shortened V by 3 bases and J by 1 base, and 10 bases separated the two germline ends. The CDR3 loop reads CASSSRGAQETQYF. As DNA, the CDR3 is TGCGCCAGCAGCTCCCGGGGGGCCCAAGAGACCCAGTACTTC.

This clonotype was observed a single time. The rearrangement joins TRBV10-3 to TRBJ2-7; 13 bases are a match to TRBD2. Per the germline V gene, CDR1 is ENHRY and CDR2 is SYGVKD. This CDR3 is 11 amino acids long. The CDR3 DNA is TGTGCCATACGGACTAGCGGGAGTTTATTAGTC. Its protein is CAIRTSGSLLV.